These 2 T cell receptor beta chains were all obtained from the same sample, sequenced in a study of blood T cell repertoires in COVID-19. Some clones are missing from TCRdb's copy, which holds only in-frame ones; the method was immunoSEQ multiplex PCR. The sample lists fewer than 400,000 clones, 85% occurring once. The sample taken for sequencing was PBMCs or T cells enriched from blood (not recorded which). These receptors all come from a woman aged 30 to 39 who had been exposed to COVID-19.

V gene TRBV6-2 or TRBV6-3 combines with J gene TRBJ2-2; 12 nucleotides match TRBD2. V was pared by 5 bases and J by 1 base, with 11 bases of the junction left unmatched. The CDR3 totals 19 residues. Germline CDR1 and CDR2: MNHEY and SVGEGT. The CDR3 protein is CASSPRTSGISWNTGELFF. CDR3 nucleotide sequence: TGTGCCAGCAGTCCAAGGACTAGCGGGATCTCTTGGAACACCGGGGAGCTGTTTTTT.

The chain employs TRBV3-1 (or the pseudogene TRBV3-2) and TRBJ2-7, with 8 bases fitting TRBD1. Germline V CDR1 and CDR2: LGHDT, YNNKEL (reference sequence). V lost 4 bases, J lost 6 bases, and 8 bases stayed unmatched. The CDR3 consists of 14 residues. The CDR3, as DNA: TGTGCCAGCAGCCCTGGACAGGGTCTGAGCGAGCAGTACTTC. It is translated as CASSPGQGLSEQYF.